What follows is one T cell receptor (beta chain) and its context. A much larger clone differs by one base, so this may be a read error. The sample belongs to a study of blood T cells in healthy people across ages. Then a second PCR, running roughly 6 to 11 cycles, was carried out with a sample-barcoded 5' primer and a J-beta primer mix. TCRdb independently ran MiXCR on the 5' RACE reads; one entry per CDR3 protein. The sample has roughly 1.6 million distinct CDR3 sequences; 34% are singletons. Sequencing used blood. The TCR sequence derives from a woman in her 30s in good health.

For the CDR3, the DNA is TGCAGCTCTCGTTCTGACAGGGCCAACAATGAGCAGTACTTC. Protein product: CSSRSDRANNEQYF. This chain joins TRBV29-1 and TRBJ2-1; 7 positions agree with TRBD1. The J call may be faulty, since TRBJ2-7 better matches the DNA end. This CDR3 contains 14 residues. CDR1 SQVTM and CDR2 ANQGSEA come from the germline V gene.